The 8 T cell receptor beta chains below come from one sample, sequenced in a study of T cells after yellow fever vaccination. Via MiXCR, TCRdb re-called the 5' RACE reads, giving one row per CDR3 protein. This sample has 250,000 or so distinct CDR3 sequences; more than 3.5% occur once, and the top ten carry around 19%. The specimen comprised PBMCs, sampled 15 days after the yellow fever booster vaccination. The receptors were sampled from a man aged 18 to 35 who received the YFV17D yellow fever vaccine.

At least ten counts were recorded for this clonotype. The V gene is TRBV3-1, the J gene TRBJ1-1; D might be TRBD1 (5 bases). Per the germline V gene, CDR1 is LGHDT and CDR2 is YNNKEL (reference sequence). This CDR3 region has 17 residues. Trimming removed 4 bases at V and 5 bases at J, with 23 bases between. DNA of the CDR3: TGTGCCAGCAGCCTTCCAGTAGGGACGAGAGGAGAGACTGAAGCTTTCTTT. This gives the protein CASSLPVGTRGETEAFF.

This clonotype came up many times. The rearrangement uses TRBV18 and TRBJ2-1; the D gene is possibly TRBD2 (5 bases). CDR3 length: 12 residues. Germline lookup yields CDR1 KGHSH and CDR2 LQKENI. Trimming pared 4 bases from V and 8 bases from J, leaving 9 bases between. CDR3 protein: CASSLSLDEQFF. The CDR3 DNA reads TGTGCCAGCTCACTATCACTAGATGAGCAGTTCTTC.

This clonotype was observed at least ten times. The chain employs TRBV5-1 and TRBJ2-3, with D uncertain. The CDR3 spans 15 residues. V lost 1 base and J lost 1, with 10 bases in between. Germline-derived CDR1 and CDR2 are SGHRS and YFSETQ. The CDR3 DNA is TGCGCCAGCAGCTTGCAGCGTTCGGGCACAGATACGCAGTATTTT. Encoded protein: CASSLQRSGTDTQYF.

This clonotype was detected a few times. V usage is TRBV7-2 and J usage is TRBJ1-6; a weak D match, TRBD1 (5 bases). Germline CDR1 is SGHTA and CDR2 is FQGNSA. This CDR3 comprises 16 residues. V lost 3 bases to trimming and J lost 0 bases, with 9 bases between them. DNA for the CDR3: TGTGCCAGCAGCTTGCGGACAAGCTCCTATAATTCACCCCTCCACTTT. Protein product: CASSLRTSSYNSPLHF. The full variable domain, in which reference TRBV7-2 and TRBJ1-6 provide the parts outside the CDR3, is GAGVSQSPSNKVTEKGKDVELRCDPISGHTALYWYRQSLGQGLEFLIYFQGNSAPDKSGLPSDRFSAERTGGSVSTLTIQRTQQEDSAVYLCASSLRTSSYNSPLHFGNGTRLTVT.

This clonotype was seen many times. The chain employs TRBV12-3 or TRBV12-4 and TRBJ2-1; 7 positions match TRBD2. This CDR3 has 14 amino acids. With 9 bases clipped from V and 3 bases from J, the junction kept 8 bases outside the gene matches. CDR3: CASWGAGFYNEQFF. The CDR3 DNA reads as TGTGCCAGTTGGGGAGCGGGGTTCTACAATGAGCAGTTCTTC.

This clonotype was picked up many times. The CDR3 nucleotides read TGTGCCAGCAGCCCTGAGTGGGCCTACGAGCAGTACTTC. Residues: CASSPEWAYEQYF. The chain uses TRBV11-2 and TRBJ2-7; D gene unclear. V dropped 5 bases and J dropped 2 bases, with 10 bases sitting between them. The germline V gene has CDR1 SGHAT and CDR2 FQNNGV. The CDR3 consists of 13 residues.

This clonotype was recorded many times. The chain joins TRBV12-3 or TRBV12-4 to TRBJ1-2, with D unresolved. Trimming took off 3 bases at V and 8 bases at J, with 13 bases between the two ends. The CDR3 has 13 residues. CDR3 in amino acids: CASSLGFRLGYTF. CDR3 nucleotides: TGTGCCAGCAGTTTGGGGTTCCGGCTGGGCTACACCTTC.

This clonotype was recorded many times. The J gene is TRBJ2-3, the V gene TRBV5-6, with D possibly being TRBD2 (5 bases). Germline CDR1 SGHDT, CDR2 YYEEEE. The CDR3 sequence is 18 residues long. The germline V and J ends were trimmed by 0 bases and 1 base, with 18 bases remaining between them. CDR3 nucleotide sequence: TGTGCCAGCAGCTTGGGTCCCCCCGAGGACTGGGGCACAGATACGCAGTATTTT. Protein: CASSLGPPEDWGTDTQYF.